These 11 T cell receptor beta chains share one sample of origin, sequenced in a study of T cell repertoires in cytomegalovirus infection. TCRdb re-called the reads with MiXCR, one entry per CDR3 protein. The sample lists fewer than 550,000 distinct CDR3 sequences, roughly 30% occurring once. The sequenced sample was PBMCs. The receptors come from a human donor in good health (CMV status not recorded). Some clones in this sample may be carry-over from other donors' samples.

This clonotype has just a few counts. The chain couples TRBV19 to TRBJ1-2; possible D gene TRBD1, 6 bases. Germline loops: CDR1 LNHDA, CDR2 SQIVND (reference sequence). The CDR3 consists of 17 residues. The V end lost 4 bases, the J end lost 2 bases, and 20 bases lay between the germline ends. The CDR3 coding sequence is TGTGCCAGTAGTACCCACATATCCCGGACAGCAAACTATGGCTACACCTTC. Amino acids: CASSTHISRTANYGYTF.

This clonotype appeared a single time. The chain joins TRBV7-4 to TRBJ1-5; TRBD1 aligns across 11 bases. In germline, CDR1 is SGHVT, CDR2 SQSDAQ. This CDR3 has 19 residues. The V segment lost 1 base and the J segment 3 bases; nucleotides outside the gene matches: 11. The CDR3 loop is CASSLVPGTGGYNNQPQHF. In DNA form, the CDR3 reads TGTGCCAGCAGCTTAGTTCCCGGGACAGGGGGTTATAACAATCAGCCCCAGCATTTT.

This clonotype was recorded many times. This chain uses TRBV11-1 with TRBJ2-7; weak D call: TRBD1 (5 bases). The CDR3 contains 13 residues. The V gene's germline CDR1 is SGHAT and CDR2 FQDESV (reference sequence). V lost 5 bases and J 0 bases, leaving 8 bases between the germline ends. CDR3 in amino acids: CASSRQSSYEQYF. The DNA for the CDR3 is TGTGCCAGCAGCAGACAGTCCTCCTACGAGCAGTACTTC.

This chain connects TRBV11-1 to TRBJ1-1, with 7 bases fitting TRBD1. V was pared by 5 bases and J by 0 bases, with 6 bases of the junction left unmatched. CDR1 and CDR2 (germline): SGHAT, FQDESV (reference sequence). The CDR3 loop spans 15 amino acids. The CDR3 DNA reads TGTGCCAGCAGCGCCATTGACAGGGTGAACACTGAAGCTTTCTTT. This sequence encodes CASSAIDRVNTEAFF.

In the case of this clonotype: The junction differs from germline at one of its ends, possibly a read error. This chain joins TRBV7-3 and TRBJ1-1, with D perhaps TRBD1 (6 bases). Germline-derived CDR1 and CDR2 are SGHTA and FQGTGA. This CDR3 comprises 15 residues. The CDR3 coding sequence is TGTGTCAGCAGCTTACAGGGTTTCGGGAACACTGAAGATTTCTTT. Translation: CVSSLQGFGNTEDFF.

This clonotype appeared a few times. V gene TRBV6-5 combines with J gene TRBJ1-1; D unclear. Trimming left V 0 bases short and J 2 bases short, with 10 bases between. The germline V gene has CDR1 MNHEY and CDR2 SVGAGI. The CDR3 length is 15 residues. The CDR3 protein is CASSYSWEINTEAFF. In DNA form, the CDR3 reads TGTGCCAGCAGTTACTCGTGGGAAATTAACACTGAAGCTTTCTTT.

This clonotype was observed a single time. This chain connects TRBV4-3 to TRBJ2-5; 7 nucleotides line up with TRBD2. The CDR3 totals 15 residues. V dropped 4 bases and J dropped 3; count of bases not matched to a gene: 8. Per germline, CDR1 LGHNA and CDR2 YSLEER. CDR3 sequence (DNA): TGCGCCAGCAGCCTCGGACTAGAACGGAAAGAGACCCAGTACTTC. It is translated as CASSLGLERKETQYF.

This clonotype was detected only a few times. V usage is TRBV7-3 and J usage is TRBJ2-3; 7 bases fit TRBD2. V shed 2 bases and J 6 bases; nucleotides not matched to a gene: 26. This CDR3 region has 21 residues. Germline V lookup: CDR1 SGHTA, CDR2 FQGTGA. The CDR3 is CASSLQGNKGPSGVPEDTQYF. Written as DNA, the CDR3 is TGTGCCAGCAGCTTACAAGGAAATAAGGGGCCTAGCGGAGTTCCAGAGGATACGCAGTATTTT.

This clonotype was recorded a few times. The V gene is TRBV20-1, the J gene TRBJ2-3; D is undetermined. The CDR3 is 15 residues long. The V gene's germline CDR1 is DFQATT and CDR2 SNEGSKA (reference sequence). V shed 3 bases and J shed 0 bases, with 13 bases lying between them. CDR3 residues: CSAREIRPSTDTQYF. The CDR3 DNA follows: TGCAGTGCTAGGGAGATAAGGCCTAGCACAGATACGCAGTATTTT.

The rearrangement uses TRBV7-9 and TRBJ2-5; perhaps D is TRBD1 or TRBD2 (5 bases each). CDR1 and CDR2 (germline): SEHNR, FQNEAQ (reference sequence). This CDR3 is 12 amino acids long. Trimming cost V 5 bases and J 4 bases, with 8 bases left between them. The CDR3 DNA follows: TGTGCCAGCAGCGGGGGTTTAGAGACCCAGTACTTC. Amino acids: CASSGGLETQYF.

CDR3 nucleotide sequence: TGTGCCAGCAGCAGATCCACGGAGAGGGGGTTGACTGAAGCTTTCTTT. Protein product: CASSRSTERGLTEAFF. This sequence joins TRBV27 and TRBJ1-1, with a weak D call TRBD1 (6 bases). The CDR3 length is 16 residues. Germline assignment: CDR1 MNHEY and CDR2 SMNVEV (reference sequence). Trimming left V 6 bases short and J 5 bases short, with 22 bases between.